Each of the 17 T cell receptor beta chains below was sequenced from the same sample in a study of blood T cell repertoires in COVID-19. Clones were sequenced by immunoSEQ multiplex PCR, and TCRdb holds only the in-frame ones, with some missing. The sample holds approximately 200,000 clones, around 84% seen once. Sequencing was carried out using peripheral blood. Receptor source: a woman aged 55-70 years who had recovered from COVID-19.

The chain couples TRBV11-2 to TRBJ2-5; D is uncertain. The germline gives CDR1 SGHAT, CDR2 FQNNGV. This CDR3 is built from 13 residues. Trimming left V 3 bases short and J 7 bases short, with 12 bases between. The DNA for the CDR3 is TGTGCCAGCAGCTTTAATTCGCTGGCGACCCAGTACTTC. Translated: CASSFNSLATQYF.

V and J are TRBV10-3 and TRBJ1-2; 7 nucleotides align to TRBD1. V lost 3 bases and J lost 2; bases outside the gene matches: 3. This CDR3 spans 14 amino acids. Germline V lookup: CDR1 ENHRY, CDR2 SYGVKD. CDR3 residues: CAISDTGDNYGYTF. CDR3 coding DNA: TGTGCCATCAGTGATACAGGGGACAACTATGGCTACACCTTC.

The V gene is TRBV15, the J gene TRBJ1-2, with 7 positions matching TRBD1. Germline assignment: CDR1 LNHNV and CDR2 YYDKDF (reference sequence). V gave up 3 bases and J gave up 5 bases; unmatched junction bases: 9. The CDR3 extends over 15 amino acids. The CDR3 loop reads CATSRRTGGYYGYTF. CDR3 coding DNA: TGTGCCACCAGCAGGCGGACAGGAGGCTATTATGGCTACACCTTC.

The chain recombines TRBV27 with TRBJ1-2, with D perhaps matching TRBD1 (5 bases). CDR1 and CDR2 from the germline V gene are MNHEY and SMNVEV (reference sequence). The CDR3 runs 16 residues. The V and J ends lost 6 bases and 5 bases respectively, with 22 bases between them. In nucleotides, the CDR3 is TGTGCCAGCAGGGCCATCTGGGGCAGGCAAGAATATGGCTACACCTTC. This codes for CASRAIWGRQEYGYTF.

The chain uses TRBV4-3 and TRBJ1-4; TRBD1 might be the D (6 bases). The germline V and J ends were trimmed by 8 bases and 5 bases, with 12 bases remaining between them. This CDR3 is built from 13 residues. The V gene's germline CDR1 is LGHNA and CDR2 YSLEER. The CDR3 DNA reads TGCGCCAGCGCCGCGAGGGGGAATGAAAAACTGTTTTTT. Its translation is CASAARGNEKLFF.

The chain couples TRBV6-5 to TRBJ2-7, with D possibly matching TRBD1 (5 bases). V was pared by 8 bases and J by 2 bases, with 16 bases between. Germline assignment: CDR1 MNHEY and CDR2 SVGAGI. The CDR3 runs 14 residues. DNA for the CDR3: TGTGCCAGCCTCCTAGGACACTCTCCCTACGAGCAGTACTTC. Translated, it gives CASLLGHSPYEQYF.

The gene calls are TRBV10-3 and TRBJ2-7; weak D call: TRBD2 (6 bases). Between the trimmed V and J ends, which lost 11 bases and 3 bases, there was a span of 17 bases. The CDR3 extends over 13 amino acids. Looked up from germline, CDR1 is ENHRY and CDR2 is SYGVKD. CDR3 loop: CAASGGELYEQYF. DNA for the CDR3: TGTGCCGCCTCCGGCGGGGAACTCTACGAGCAGTACTTC.

The V and J genes are TRBV6-2 or TRBV6-3 and TRBJ2-5, with D tentatively TRBD2 (5 bases). This CDR3 contains 14 residues. V was pared by 3 bases and J by 2 bases, with 10 bases between. The germline V gene encodes CDR1 MNHEY and CDR2 SVGEGT. The CDR3 here is CASSYLRGQETQYF. The DNA for the CDR3 is TGTGCCAGCAGTTATCTTCGGGGTCAAGAGACCCAGTACTTC.

The V and J genes are TRBV12-5 and TRBJ1-2, with D possibly being TRBD1 (5 bases). The CDR3 has 13 residues. Per the germline V gene, CDR1 is LGHNT and CDR2 is FRNRAP. The V and J ends lost 2 bases and 8 bases respectively, with 12 bases between them. CDR3 DNA: TGTGCTAGTGGTTTGCCCTCAGGGTTCGGCTACACCTTC. It translates to CASGLPSGFGYTF.

The gene calls are TRBV3-1 (or the pseudogene TRBV3-2) and TRBJ2-5; D is possibly TRBD1 (5 bases). The germline V gene has CDR1 LGHDT and CDR2 YNNKEL (reference sequence). The ends were cut back, 1 base at V and 2 bases at J, with 17 bases in the middle. The CDR3 has 17 residues. CDR3 loop: CASSQATGSGLQETQYF. For the CDR3, the DNA is TGTGCCAGCAGCCAAGCAACAGGTTCAGGGCTACAAGAGACCCAGTACTTC.

The rearrangement uses TRBV5-1 and TRBJ1-1; TRBD1 aligns across 9 bases. Losses at the gene ends were 2 bases for V and 9 bases for J; bases not matched to a gene: 8. Germline CDR1 and CDR2: SGHRS and YFSETQ. CDR3 length: 14 amino acids. Written as DNA, the CDR3 is TGCGCCAGCAGCTTACACCGGGACAGGGACCAAGCTTTCTTT. Amino acid sequence: CASSLHRDRDQAFF.

V usage is TRBV30 and J usage is TRBJ2-2; possible D gene TRBD1, 5 bases. Per the germline V gene, CDR1 is GTSNPN and CDR2 is SVGIG (reference sequence). The CDR3 totals 13 residues. V lost 4 bases and J lost 6, with 12 bases in between. In DNA form, the CDR3 reads TGTGCCTGGACCCGAATGGGGCCCGGGGAGCTGTTTTTT. It specifies CAWTRMGPGELFF.

This clone has only a few counts. The rearrangement uses TRBV7-2 and TRBJ2-3; no clear D gene. CDR3 length: 13 amino acids. The germline V and J ends were trimmed by 4 bases and 6 bases, with 11 bases remaining between them. In germline, CDR1 is SGHTA, CDR2 FQGNSA. CDR3: CASSYGPVDTQYF. CDR3 coding DNA: TGTGCCAGCAGCTATGGGCCCGTGGATACGCAGTATTTT. The complete variable domain, with remaining parts taken from reference TRBV7-2 and TRBJ2-3, reads GAGVSQSPSNKVTEKGKDVELRCDPISGHTALYWYRQSLGQGLEFLIYFQGNSAPDKSGLPSDRFSAERTGGSVSTLTIQRTQQEDSAVYLCASSYGPVDTQYFGPGTRLTVL.

The chain is built from TRBV30 and TRBJ2-6, with D perhaps TRBD1 (5 bases). This CDR3 is 14 amino acids long. V was pared by 4 bases and J by 2 bases, with 9 bases between. Per germline, CDR1 GTSNPN and CDR2 SVGIG (reference sequence). The CDR3 DNA is TGTGCCTGGAAAGGGGTTACTGGGGCCAACGTCCTGACTTTC. It encodes CAWKGVTGANVLTF.

The chain employs TRBV5-1 and TRBJ1-6; D remains ambiguous. This CDR3 has 13 amino acids. V was pared by 4 bases and J by 11 bases, with 13 bases between. Looked up from germline, CDR1 is SGHRS and CDR2 is YFSETQ. The CDR3 sequence is CASSTRTGTPLHF. The CDR3 DNA follows: TGCGCCAGCAGCACTAGGACGGGGACACCCCTCCACTTT.

Worth noting for this clone: One end of the junction is discordant with germline, which a read error may explain. The J gene is TRBJ2-2, the V gene TRBV7-7; 15 bases align to TRBD2. This CDR3 contains 16 residues. Per germline, CDR1 SSHAT and CDR2 FNYEAQ (reference sequence). This chain's CDR3 is CASSRTSGGAPGELFF. Here the CDR3 DNA reads TGTGCTAGCAGCCGGACTAGCGGGGGGGCCCCCGGGGAGCTGTTTTTT.

The rearrangement links TRBV19 to TRBJ1-4; D is undetermined. Germline CDR1 reads LNHDA; CDR2 reads SQIVND (reference sequence). Between the trimmed V and J ends, which lost 1 base and 4 bases, there was a span of 7 bases. CDR3 length: 14 amino acids. The CDR3 nucleotides read TGTGCCAGTAGTATAGGGCCTTTTAATGAAAAACTGTTTTTT. The encoded protein is CASSIGPFNEKLFF. The full variable domain, with the rest looked up from reference TRBV19 and TRBJ1-4, is DGGITQSPKYLFRKEGQNVTLSCEQNLNHDAMYWYRQDPGQGLRLIYYSQIVNDFQKGDIAEGYSVSREKKESFPLTVTSAQKNPTAFYLCASSIGPFNEKLFFGSGTQLSVL.